These 9 T cell receptor beta chains originate from one sample sequenced in a study of graft-versus-host responses after intestinal transplantation. TCRdb keeps only in-frame clones here, not all; method: immunoSEQ multiplex PCR. The table has some 69,000 clones, roughly 92% seen once. Material: bone marrow, obtained roughly 110 weeks after intestinal transplantation. The receptors derive from a human patient who received an intestinal transplant, so some T cells may come from the graft donor.

The rearrangement joins TRBV27 to TRBJ2-5; TRBD1 is a possible D gene (6 bases). Trimming left V 0 bases short and J 2 bases short, with 10 bases between. CDR1 MNHEY and CDR2 SMNVEV come from the germline V gene (reference sequence). The CDR3 has 15 amino acids. In DNA form, the CDR3 reads TGTGCCAGCAGTTTATCGTGGACAGCTCAAGAGACCCAGTACTTC. Translated: CASSLSWTAQETQYF.

The chain links TRBV29-1 to TRBJ2-5; D unresolved. V lost 4 bases to trimming and J lost 5 bases, with 11 bases between them. Germline lookup yields CDR1 SQVTM and CDR2 ANQGSEA. This CDR3 contains 12 residues. This chain's CDR3 is CSVGGIRETQYF. The CDR3 nucleotides read TGCAGCGTTGGTGGGATTAGGGAGACCCAGTACTTC.

The chain recombines TRBV19 with TRBJ1-1; D remains unclear. Trimming pared 2 bases from V and 7 bases from J, leaving 23 bases between. This CDR3 has 17 amino acids. Germline V lookup: CDR1 LNHDA, CDR2 SQIVND (reference sequence). The CDR3 region is CASSIIPGVGFTGEAFF. The CDR3 DNA is TGTGCCAGTAGTATAATCCCCGGTGTAGGGTTCACGGGTGAAGCTTTCTTT.

The chain employs TRBV6-5 and TRBJ1-4; D unresolved. This CDR3 has 16 residues. Germline V gene lookup returns CDR1 MNHEY and CDR2 SVGAGI. The ends were cut back, 4 bases at V and 0 bases at J, with 12 bases in the middle. DNA for the CDR3: TGTGCCAGCAGTTCCACCCACCTTGCAACTAATGAAAAACTGTTTTTT. Its protein product is CASSSTHLATNEKLFF.

The chain couples TRBV11-3 to TRBJ2-5, with D hard to call. The J call may be wrong; the DNA end is better matched by TRBJ2-7. CDR3 size: 14 residues. Germline V gene sequence: CDR1 SGHNT, CDR2 YENEEA. The chain's CDR3 is CATSPDGPYYEQYF. The CDR3 bases are TGTGCCACCTCCCCGGACGGACCTTACTACGAGCAGTACTTC.

V is TRBV7-2 and J is TRBJ2-7, with no clear D. CDR3 length equals 17 residues. Trimming left V 4 bases short and J 5 bases short, with 24 bases between. CDR1 is SGHTA and CDR2 is FQGNSA in the germline V gene. The DNA for the CDR3 is TGTGCCAGCAGCTCGCAAACCTACCCAAAGCCCTTCCACGAGCAGTACTTC. As protein: CASSSQTYPKPFHEQYF.

The chain employs TRBV6-1 and TRBJ2-7; 12 bases are a match to TRBD2. The CDR3 consists of 16 residues. Germline-derived CDR1 and CDR2 are MNHNS and SASEGT. J lost 0 bases, V lost 4 bases, and 4 bases had no gene match. CDR3 DNA sequence: TGTGCCAGCAGTGCCCGACTAGCGGGAGCCTCCTACGAGCAGTACTTC. It is translated as CASSARLAGASYEQYF.

The CDR3 DNA sequence: TGTGCCAGCAGCCCAGGGGGGACTGGCTACGAGCAGTACTTC. Translated, it gives CASSPGGTGYEQYF. The rearrangement links TRBV9 to TRBJ2-7, with D tentatively TRBD1 (7 bases). V was clipped by 4 bases and J by 3 bases, with 14 bases between them. Germline CDR1 is SGDLS and CDR2 is YYNGEE. The CDR3 extends over 14 amino acids.

The chain couples TRBV5-6 to TRBJ2-7; possible D gene TRBD1, 6 bases. Trimming took off 0 bases at V and 7 bases at J, with 11 bases between the two ends. This CDR3 region has 13 residues. CDR1 SGHDT and CDR2 YYEEEE come from the germline V gene. CDR3 sequence: CASSLVQGVEQYF. As DNA, the CDR3 is TGTGCCAGCAGCTTGGTACAGGGTGTAGAGCAGTACTTC.